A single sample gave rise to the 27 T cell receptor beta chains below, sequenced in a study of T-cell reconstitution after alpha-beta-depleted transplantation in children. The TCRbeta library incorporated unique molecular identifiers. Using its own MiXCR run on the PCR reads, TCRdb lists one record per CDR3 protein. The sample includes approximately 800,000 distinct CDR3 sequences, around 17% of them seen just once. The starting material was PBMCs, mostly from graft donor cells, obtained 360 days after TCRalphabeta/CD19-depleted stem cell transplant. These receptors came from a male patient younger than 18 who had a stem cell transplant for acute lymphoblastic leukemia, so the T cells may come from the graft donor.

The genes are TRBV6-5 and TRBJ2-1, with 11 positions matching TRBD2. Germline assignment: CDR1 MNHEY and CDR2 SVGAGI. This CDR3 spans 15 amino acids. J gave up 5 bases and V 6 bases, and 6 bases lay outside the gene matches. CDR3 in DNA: TGTGCCAGCAGCTATGGGACTAGCGGAGACAATGAGCAGTTCTTC. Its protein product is CASSYGTSGDNEQFF.

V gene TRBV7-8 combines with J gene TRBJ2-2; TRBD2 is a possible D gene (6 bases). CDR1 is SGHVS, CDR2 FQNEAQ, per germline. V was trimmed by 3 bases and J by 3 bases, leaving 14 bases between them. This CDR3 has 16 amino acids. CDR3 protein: CASSFWWERDTGELFF. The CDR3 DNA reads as TGTGCCAGCAGCTTTTGGTGGGAGCGGGACACCGGGGAGCTGTTTTTT.

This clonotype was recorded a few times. The CDR3: CASTRGAGELFF. Written as DNA, the CDR3 is TGTGCCAGCACCCGGGGAGCCGGGGAGCTGTTTTTT. The chain uses TRBV5-6 and TRBJ2-2; TRBD2 might be the D (5 bases). This CDR3 is built from 12 residues. Germline lookup yields CDR1 SGHDT and CDR2 YYEEEE. V was cut by 6 bases and J by 6 bases, with 9 bases left in between.

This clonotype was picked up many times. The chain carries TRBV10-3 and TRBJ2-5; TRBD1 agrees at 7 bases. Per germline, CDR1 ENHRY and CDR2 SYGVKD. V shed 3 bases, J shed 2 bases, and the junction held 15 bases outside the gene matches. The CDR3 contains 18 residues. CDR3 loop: CAISDDRAEFQVQETQYF. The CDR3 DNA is TGTGCCATCAGTGATGACAGGGCAGAATTCCAGGTTCAAGAGACCCAGTACTTC.

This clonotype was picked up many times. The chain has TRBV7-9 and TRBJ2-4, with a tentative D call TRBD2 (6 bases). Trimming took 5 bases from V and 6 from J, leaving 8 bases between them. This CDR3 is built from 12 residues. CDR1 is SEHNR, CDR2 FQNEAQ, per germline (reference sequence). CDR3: CASSRGGNIQYF. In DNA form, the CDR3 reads TGTGCCAGCAGCAGGGGAGGAAACATTCAGTACTTC.

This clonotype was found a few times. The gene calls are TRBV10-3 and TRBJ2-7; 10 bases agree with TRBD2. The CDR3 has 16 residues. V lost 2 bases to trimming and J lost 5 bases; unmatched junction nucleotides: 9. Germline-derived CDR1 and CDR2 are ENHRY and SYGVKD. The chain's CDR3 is CAISEGTSGRAHEQYF. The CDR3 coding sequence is TGTGCCATCAGTGAGGGAACCAGCGGGAGGGCCCACGAGCAGTACTTC.

The CDR3 protein is CASSWGGSLNEKLFF. The DNA for the CDR3 is TGTGCCAGCAGCTGGGGTGGCAGCCTGAATGAAAAACTGTTTTTT. This rearrangement joins TRBV5-6 to TRBJ1-4, with no clear D. The CDR3 runs to 15 residues. Germline CDR1 reads SGHDT; CDR2 reads YYEEEE. Trimming took off 3 bases at V and 5 bases at J, with 14 bases between the two ends. Supplemented by reference TRBV5-6 and TRBJ1-4, the full variable domain reads DAGVTQSPTHLIKTRGQQVTLRCSPKSGHDTVSWYQQALGQGPQFIFQYYEEEERQRGNFPDRFSGHQFPNYSSELNVNALLLGDSALYLCASSWGGSLNEKLFFGSGTQLSVL.

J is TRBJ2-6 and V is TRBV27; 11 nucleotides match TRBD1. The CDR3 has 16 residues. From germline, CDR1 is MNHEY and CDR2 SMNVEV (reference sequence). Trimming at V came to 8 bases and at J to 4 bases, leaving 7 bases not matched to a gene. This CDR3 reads CASGGDRGYGANVLTF. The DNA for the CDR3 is TGTGCCAGCGGGGGGGACAGGGGGTACGGGGCCAACGTCCTGACTTTC.

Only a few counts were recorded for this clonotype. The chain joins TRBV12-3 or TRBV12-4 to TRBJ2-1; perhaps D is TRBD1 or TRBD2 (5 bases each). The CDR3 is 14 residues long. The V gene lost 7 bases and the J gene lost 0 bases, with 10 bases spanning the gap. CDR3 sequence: CASKGTPSYNEQFF. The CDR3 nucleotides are TGTGCCAGCAAGGGGACCCCCTCCTACAATGAGCAGTTCTTC.

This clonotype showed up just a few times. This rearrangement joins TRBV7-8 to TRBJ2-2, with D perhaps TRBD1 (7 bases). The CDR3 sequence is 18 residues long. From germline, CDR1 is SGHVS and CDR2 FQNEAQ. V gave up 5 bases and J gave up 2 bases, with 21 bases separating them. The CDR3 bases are TGTGCCAGCAGCCGGGGGAGACAGGGACTCCTCAACACCGGGGAGCTGTTTTTT. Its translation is CASSRGRQGLLNTGELFF.

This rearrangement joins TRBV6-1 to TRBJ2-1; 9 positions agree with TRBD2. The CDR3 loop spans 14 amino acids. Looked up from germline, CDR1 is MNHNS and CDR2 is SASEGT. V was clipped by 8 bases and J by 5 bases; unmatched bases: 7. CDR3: CASRLAGTNNEQFF. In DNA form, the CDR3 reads TGTGCCAGCCGCCTAGCGGGAACCAACAATGAGCAGTTCTTC.

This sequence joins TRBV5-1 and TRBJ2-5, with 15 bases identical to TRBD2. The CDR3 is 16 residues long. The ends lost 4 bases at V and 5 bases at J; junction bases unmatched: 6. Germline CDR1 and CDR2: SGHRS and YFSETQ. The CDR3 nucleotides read TGCGCCAGCAGCCTGCCCGGGACTAGCGGGAGGGAGACCCAGTACTTC. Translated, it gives CASSLPGTSGRETQYF. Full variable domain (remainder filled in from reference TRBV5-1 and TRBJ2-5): KAGVTQTPRYLIKTRGQQVTLSCSPISGHRSVSWYQQTPGQGLQFLFEYFSETQRNKGNFPGRFSGRQFSNSRSEMNVSTLELGDSALYLCASSLPGTSGRETQYFGPGTRLLVL.

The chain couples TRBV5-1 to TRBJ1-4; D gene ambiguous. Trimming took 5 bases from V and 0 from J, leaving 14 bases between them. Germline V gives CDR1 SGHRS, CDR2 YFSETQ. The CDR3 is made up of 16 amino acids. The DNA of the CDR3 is TGCGCCAGCAGTTCTGATCAGCCCGCAACTAATGAAAAACTGTTTTTT. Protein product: CASSSDQPATNEKLFF.

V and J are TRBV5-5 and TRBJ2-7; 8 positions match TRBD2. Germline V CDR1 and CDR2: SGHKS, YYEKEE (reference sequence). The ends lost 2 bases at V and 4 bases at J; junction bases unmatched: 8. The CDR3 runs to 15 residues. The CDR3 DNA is TGTGCCAGCAGCTTCGCGGGAGGTCCTGTTTACGAGCAGTACTTC. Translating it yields CASSFAGGPVYEQYF. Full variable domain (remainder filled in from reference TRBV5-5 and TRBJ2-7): DAGVTQSPTHLIKTRGQQVTLRCSPISGHKSVSWYQQVLGQGPQFIFQYYEKEERGRGNFPDRFSARQFPNYSSELNVNALLLGDSALYLCASSFAGGPVYEQYFGPGTRLTVT.

CDR3 coding DNA: TGTGCCAGCAGCCAGGCACTAGCGGGGTACCAAGAGACCCAGTACTTC. Its translation: CASSQALAGYQETQYF. The V call is TRBV4-2, the J call TRBJ2-5; 10 nucleotides align to TRBD2. Germline lookup yields CDR1 LGHNA and CDR2 YNFKEQ. V lost 3 bases and J lost 0; bases outside the gene matches: 4. The CDR3 loop spans 16 amino acids.

The CDR3 loop reads CSAEVGTGDQPQHF. The CDR3, as DNA: TGCAGTGCAGAGGTGGGGACAGGGGATCAGCCCCAGCATTTT. The V call is TRBV20-1, the J call TRBJ1-5, with 10 bases that match TRBD1. This CDR3 is built from 14 residues. V gave up 6 bases and J gave up 5 bases; unmatched junction bases: 7. Per germline, CDR1 DFQATT and CDR2 SNEGSKA (reference sequence).

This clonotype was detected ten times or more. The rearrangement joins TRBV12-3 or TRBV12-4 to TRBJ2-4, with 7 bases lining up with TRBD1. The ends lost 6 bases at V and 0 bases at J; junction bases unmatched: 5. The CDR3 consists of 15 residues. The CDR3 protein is CASSGTVLAKNIQYF. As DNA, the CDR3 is TGTGCCAGCAGCGGGACAGTCTTAGCCAAAAACATTCAGTACTTC.

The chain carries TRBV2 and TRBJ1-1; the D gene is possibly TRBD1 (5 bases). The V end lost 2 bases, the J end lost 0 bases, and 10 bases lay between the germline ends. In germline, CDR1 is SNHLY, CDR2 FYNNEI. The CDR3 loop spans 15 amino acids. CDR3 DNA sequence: TGTGCCAGCAGTGAATGGGGGTCCCTGAACACTGAAGCTTTCTTT. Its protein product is CASSEWGSLNTEAFF.

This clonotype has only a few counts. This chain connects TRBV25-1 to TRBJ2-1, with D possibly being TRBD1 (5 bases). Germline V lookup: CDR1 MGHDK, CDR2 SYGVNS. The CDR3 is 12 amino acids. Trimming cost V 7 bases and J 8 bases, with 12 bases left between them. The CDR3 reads CASTLGADEQFF. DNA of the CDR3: TGTGCCAGCACCCTAGGGGCAGATGAGCAGTTCTTC.

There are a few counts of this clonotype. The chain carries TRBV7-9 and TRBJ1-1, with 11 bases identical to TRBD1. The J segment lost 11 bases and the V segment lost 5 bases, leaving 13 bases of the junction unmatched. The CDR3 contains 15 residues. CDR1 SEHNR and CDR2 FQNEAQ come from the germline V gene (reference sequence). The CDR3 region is CASSTQTPGQGDAFF. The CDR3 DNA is TGTGCCAGCAGCACCCAAACACCGGGACAGGGGGATGCTTTCTTT.

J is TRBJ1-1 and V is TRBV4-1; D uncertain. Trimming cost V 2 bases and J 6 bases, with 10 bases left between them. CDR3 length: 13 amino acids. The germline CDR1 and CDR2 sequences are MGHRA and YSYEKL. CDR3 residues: CASSQPGSAEAFF. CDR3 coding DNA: TGCGCCAGCAGCCAACCCGGGTCGGCTGAAGCTTTCTTT.

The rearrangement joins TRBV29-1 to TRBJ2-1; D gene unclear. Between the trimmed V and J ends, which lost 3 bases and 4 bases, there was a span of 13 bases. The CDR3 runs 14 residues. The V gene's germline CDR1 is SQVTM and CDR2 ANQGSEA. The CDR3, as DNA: TGCAGCGTTGAGCAGGTCCTAGATTACAATGAGCAGTTCTTC. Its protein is CSVEQVLDYNEQFF.

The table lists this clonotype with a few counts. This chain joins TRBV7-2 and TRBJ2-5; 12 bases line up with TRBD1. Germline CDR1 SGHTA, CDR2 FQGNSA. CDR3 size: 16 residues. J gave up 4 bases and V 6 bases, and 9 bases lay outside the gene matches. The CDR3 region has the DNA TGTGCCAGCAGTCCCGGGACAGGGGGCTTGGGAGAGACCCAGTACTTC. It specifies CASSPGTGGLGETQYF.

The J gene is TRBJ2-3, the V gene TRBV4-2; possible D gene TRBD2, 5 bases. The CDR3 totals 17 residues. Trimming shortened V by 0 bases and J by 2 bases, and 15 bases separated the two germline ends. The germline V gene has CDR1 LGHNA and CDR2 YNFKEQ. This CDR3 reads CASSQDPRGKLTDTQYF. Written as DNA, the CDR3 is TGTGCCAGCAGCCAAGATCCCCGGGGTAAACTCACAGATACGCAGTATTTT.

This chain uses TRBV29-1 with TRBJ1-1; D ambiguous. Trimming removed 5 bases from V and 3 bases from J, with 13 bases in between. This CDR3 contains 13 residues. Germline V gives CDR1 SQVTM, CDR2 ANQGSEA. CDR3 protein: CSVRRNKDTEAFF. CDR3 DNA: TGCAGCGTTCGACGGAACAAAGACACTGAAGCTTTCTTT.

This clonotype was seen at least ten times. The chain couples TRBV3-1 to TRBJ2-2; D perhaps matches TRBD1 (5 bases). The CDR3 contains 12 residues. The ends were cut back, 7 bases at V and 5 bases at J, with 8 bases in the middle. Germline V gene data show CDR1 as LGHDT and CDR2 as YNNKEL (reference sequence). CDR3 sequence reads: CASKGLTGELFF. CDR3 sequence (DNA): TGTGCCAGCAAGGGGTTGACCGGGGAGCTGTTTTTT.

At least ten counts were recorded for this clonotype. For the CDR3, the DNA is TGTGCCAGCAGCCAACCCCGAGGGGCCAATGAGCAGTTCTTC. Amino acid sequence: CASSQPRGANEQFF. V usage is TRBV4-2 and J usage is TRBJ2-1; possibly TRBD1 or TRBD2 for D (5 bases each). V was trimmed by 2 bases and J by 6 bases, leaving 11 bases between them. CDR1 is LGHNA, CDR2 YNFKEQ, per germline. CDR3 length: 14 amino acids.